This T cell receptor (beta chain) derives from a study of patients and donors after allogeneic stem cell transplantation. MiXCR was run by TCRdb on the RT-PCR reads, yielding one entry per CDR3 protein. Here the sample spans about 410,000 distinct CDR3 sequences, roughly 17% being singletons. Germline CDR1 reads DFQATT; CDR2 reads SNEGSKA (reference sequence). V shed 6 bases, J shed 7 bases, and the junction held 14 bases outside the gene matches. CDR3 length: 14 residues. In its sample, this clonotype was seen a few times. The sequence was collected from a human donor who was either an allogeneic HSCT recipient or a stem cell or donor lymphocyte infusion donor (not recorded which). It is not recorded whose cells these are; they may come from a transplant donor. The sequenced material came from blood, either unsorted or a sorted T cell fraction (not recorded which). This chain links TRBV20-1 with TRBJ2-5, with 7 nucleotides matching TRBD1. DNA for the CDR3: TGCAGTGCCTCGAGGGACAGCGACGCGGGGACCCAGTACTTC. This sequence encodes CSASRDSDAGTQYF.